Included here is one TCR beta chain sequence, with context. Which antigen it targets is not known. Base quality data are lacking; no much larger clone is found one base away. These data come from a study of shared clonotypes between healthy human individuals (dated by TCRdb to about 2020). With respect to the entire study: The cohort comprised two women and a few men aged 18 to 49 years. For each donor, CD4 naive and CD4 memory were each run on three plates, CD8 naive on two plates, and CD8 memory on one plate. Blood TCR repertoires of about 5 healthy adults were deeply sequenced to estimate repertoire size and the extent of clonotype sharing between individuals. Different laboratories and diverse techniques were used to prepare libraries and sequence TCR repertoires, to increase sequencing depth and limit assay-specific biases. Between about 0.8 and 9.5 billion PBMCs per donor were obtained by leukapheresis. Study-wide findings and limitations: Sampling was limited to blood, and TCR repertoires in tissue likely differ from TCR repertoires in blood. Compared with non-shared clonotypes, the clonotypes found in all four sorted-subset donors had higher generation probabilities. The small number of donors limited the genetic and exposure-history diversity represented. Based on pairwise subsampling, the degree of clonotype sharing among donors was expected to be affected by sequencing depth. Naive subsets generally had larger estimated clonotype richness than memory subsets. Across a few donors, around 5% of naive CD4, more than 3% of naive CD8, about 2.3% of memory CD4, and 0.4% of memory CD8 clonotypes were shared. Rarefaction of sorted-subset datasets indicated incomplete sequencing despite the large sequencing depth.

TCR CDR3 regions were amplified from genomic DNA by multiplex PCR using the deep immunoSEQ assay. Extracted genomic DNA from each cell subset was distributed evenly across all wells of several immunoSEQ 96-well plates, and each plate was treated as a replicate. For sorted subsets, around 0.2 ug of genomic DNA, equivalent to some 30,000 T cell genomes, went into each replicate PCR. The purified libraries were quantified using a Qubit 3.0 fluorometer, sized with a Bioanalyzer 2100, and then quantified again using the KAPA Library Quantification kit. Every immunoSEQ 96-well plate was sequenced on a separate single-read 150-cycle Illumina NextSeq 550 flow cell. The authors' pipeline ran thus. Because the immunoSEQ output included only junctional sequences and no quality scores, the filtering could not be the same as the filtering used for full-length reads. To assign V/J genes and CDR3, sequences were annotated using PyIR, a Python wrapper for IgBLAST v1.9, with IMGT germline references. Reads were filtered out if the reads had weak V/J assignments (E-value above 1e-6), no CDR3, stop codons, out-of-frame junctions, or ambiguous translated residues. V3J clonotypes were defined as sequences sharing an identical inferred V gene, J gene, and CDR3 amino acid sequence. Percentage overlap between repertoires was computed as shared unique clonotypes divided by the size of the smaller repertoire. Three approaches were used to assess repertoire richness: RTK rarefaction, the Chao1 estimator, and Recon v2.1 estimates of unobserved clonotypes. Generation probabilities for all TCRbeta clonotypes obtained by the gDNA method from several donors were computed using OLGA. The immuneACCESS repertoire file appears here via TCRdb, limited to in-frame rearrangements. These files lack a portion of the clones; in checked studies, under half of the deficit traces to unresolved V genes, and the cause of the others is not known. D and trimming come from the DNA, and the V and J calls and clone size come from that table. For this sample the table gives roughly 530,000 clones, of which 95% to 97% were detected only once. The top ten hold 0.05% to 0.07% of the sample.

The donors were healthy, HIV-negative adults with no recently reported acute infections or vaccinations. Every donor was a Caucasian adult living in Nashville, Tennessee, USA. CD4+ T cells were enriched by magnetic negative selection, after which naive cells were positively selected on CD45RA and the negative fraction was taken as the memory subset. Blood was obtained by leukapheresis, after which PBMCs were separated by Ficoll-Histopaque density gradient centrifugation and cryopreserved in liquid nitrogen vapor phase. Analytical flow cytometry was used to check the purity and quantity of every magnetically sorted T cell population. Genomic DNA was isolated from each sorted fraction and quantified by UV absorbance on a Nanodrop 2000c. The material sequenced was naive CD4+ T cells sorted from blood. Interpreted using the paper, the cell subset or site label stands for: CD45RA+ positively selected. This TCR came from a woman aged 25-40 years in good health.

The CDR3 region: CAWGGQFEAFF. The DNA is TGTGCCTGGGGGGGACAGTTTGAAGCTTTCTTT. The sequence links TRBV30 to TRBJ1-1; TRBD1 lines up with 7 middle nucleotides. The germline V gene (reference sequence) provides CDR1 GTSNPN and CDR2 SVGIG. V ends up 5 bases short and J 7 bases short, with an unmatched junction base count of 4. The CDR3 measures 11 amino acids from cysteine to phenylalanine. Here the CDR3 DNA is all that survives: 33 bases in frame from base 1.